The rows below give T cell receptor beta chains drawn from one sample of a study of blood T cells in healthy people across ages. Each CDR3 protein gets one entry after TCRdb re-called the 5' RACE reads with MiXCR. The sample shows over 1,300,000 distinct CDR3 sequences, approximately 59% of them seen only once. The sample taken for sequencing was blood. The receptors were gathered from a man aged 18-30 years in good health. The conserved cysteine and the conserved F or W are not part of the CDR3 here. The D gene is left open where the match is weak. Size is omitted from some rows. Given values are once, few, many or a class for expanded clones.

size: once; J: TRBJ2-1; length: 15; D: TRBD2; V: TRBV20-1; CDR3: GATRAPAGVHYNEQF
size: -; J: TRBJ2-1; length: 13; D: TRBD2; V: TRBV6-2/TRBV6-3; CDR3: ASSTTSGGYNEQF
size: -; J: -; length: 14; D: TRBD1; V: TRBV6-6; CDR3: ASSYSPGQGTETQY
size: few; J: TRBJ1-3; length: 11; D: -; V: TRBV12-3/TRBV12-4; CDR3: ASSLESGNTIY
size: once; J: TRBJ2-3; length: 21; D: TRBD2; V: TRBV6-2/TRBV6-3; CDR3: ASSYPNPVVRTSGKASTDTQY
size: few; J: TRBJ2-3; length: 9; D: -; V: TRBV29-1; CDR3: SVAPSDTQY
size: few; J: TRBJ2-7; length: 12; D: -; V: TRBV27; CDR3: ASSFSSVSDEQY
size: -; J: TRBJ2-1; length: 13; D: TRBD1; V: TRBV2; CDR3: AIHTGQGIIAEQF
size: few; J: TRBJ2-1; length: 13; D: -; V: TRBV28; CDR3: ASSLAGSWANEQF
size: -; J: TRBJ1-2; length: 13; D: -; V: TRBV20-1; CDR3: SASRSGARFGGYT
size: -; J: TRBJ2-7; length: 11; D: -; V: TRBV30; CDR3: AWNQGDIYEQY
size: -; J: TRBJ2-1; length: 14; D: TRBD2; V: TRBV7-9; CDR3: ASSLTSGGIYNEQF
size: few; J: TRBJ2-5; length: 12; D: TRBD2; V: TRBV7-2; CDR3: ASSIPGGQETQY
size: -; J: TRBJ1-3; length: 14; D: -; V: TRBV4-3; CDR3: ASSQGGRRSGNTIY
size: -; J: TRBJ2-1; length: 13; D: TRBD2; V: TRBV20-1; CDR3: SAPYGTSNNNEQF
size: -; J: TRBJ2-1; length: 14; D: TRBD2; V: TRBV5-6; CDR3: ASSVSGLAVHNEQF
size: few; J: TRBJ2-7; length: 16; D: TRBD1; V: TRBV28; CDR3: ASSLSFEVTGKYYEQY
size: -; J: TRBJ1-2; length: 11; D: -; V: TRBV20-1; CDR3: SARVAGNYGYT
size: -; J: TRBJ2-1; length: 13; D: -; V: TRBV5-1; CDR3: ASSAPDGATMEQF
size: -; J: TRBJ2-1; length: 14; D: -; V: TRBV9; CDR3: ASSASIASSYNEQF
size: -; J: TRBJ2-4; length: 12; D: TRBD1; V: TRBV4-3; CDR3: ASSQEGRGQAQY
size: -; J: -; length: 14; D: -; V: TRBV2; CDR3: ASGGSGPSFPYEQY
size: -; J: TRBJ1-4; length: 14; D: TRBD1; V: TRBV4-3; CDR3: ASSQPRTGVSEKLF
size: -; J: TRBJ2-5; length: 13; D: TRBD2; V: TRBV11-2; CDR3: ACKTSGRSPETQY
size: few; J: TRBJ2-7; length: 12; D: -; V: TRBV10-3; CDR3: ATITGPSSYEQY
size: -; J: TRBJ2-7; length: 12; D: -; V: TRBV7-9; CDR3: ASSSRDTLNEQY
size: -; J: TRBJ2-5; length: 10; D: TRBD1; V: TRBV2; CDR3: ASSAGTGLQY
size: few; J: TRBJ2-7; length: 11; D: -; V: TRBV7-9; CDR3: ASRPRGGYEQY
size: few; J: TRBJ2-3; length: 14; D: -; V: TRBV7-9; CDR3: ASSFLMGRRTDTQY
size: -; J: TRBJ2-7; length: 12; D: TRBD1; V: TRBV28; CDR3: ASSVQGVNYEQY
size: -; J: TRBJ1-5; length: 13; D: -; V: TRBV6-1; CDR3: ASSELSFTQQPQH
size: -; J: TRBJ2-1; length: 13; D: TRBD2; V: TRBV29-1; CDR3: SVEVLAGVLREQF
size: -; J: TRBJ2-7; length: 13; D: -; V: TRBV4-3; CDR3: ASSQDLGGFYEQY
size: few; J: TRBJ2-7; length: 13; D: -; V: TRBV7-2; CDR3: ASSHTGQGRYEQY
size: -; J: TRBJ2-6; length: 12; D: -; V: TRBV10-3; CDR3: AITGSSGANVLT
size: many; J: TRBJ2-7; length: 9; D: -; V: TRBV7-2; CDR3: ASSLVSEQY
size: -; J: TRBJ2-1; length: 12; D: TRBD1; V: TRBV4-2; CDR3: ASSQDGTGYEQF
size: -; J: TRBJ2-5; length: 12; D: -; V: TRBV4-1; CDR3: ASSQGPTLGTQY
size: -; J: TRBJ2-6; length: 15; D: -; V: TRBV14; CDR3: ASSQDIGNPGANVLT
size: few; J: TRBJ2-1; length: 11; D: -; V: TRBV7-2; CDR3: ASSFQPADEQF
size: once; J: TRBJ1-2; length: 12; D: -; V: TRBV6-6; CDR3: ASSYGFGVDGYT
size: -; J: TRBJ2-4; length: 13; D: -; V: TRBV4-1; CDR3: ASSQDVRAGNIQY
size: -; J: TRBJ2-7; length: 14; D: TRBD2; V: TRBV19; CDR3: ASSSTRTSRRYEQY
size: once; J: TRBJ2-7; length: 14; D: TRBD1; V: TRBV6-2/TRBV6-3; CDR3: ASSSAGTGVSYEQY
size: -; J: TRBJ2-5; length: 11; D: -; V: TRBV12-3/TRBV12-4; CDR3: ASSMGEGAEQY
size: -; J: TRBJ1-1; length: 11; D: -; V: TRBV6-2/TRBV6-3; CDR3: ASSYSQDTEAF
size: -; J: TRBJ2-5; length: 10; D: -; V: TRBV3-1; CDR3: DSSQSLGEQY
size: -; J: TRBJ2-4; length: 13; D: TRBD2; V: TRBV9; CDR3: ASSVGGSVRNIQY
size: once; J: TRBJ2-5; length: 14; D: -; V: TRBV2; CDR3: ASTGGDRAIGETQY